These 13 T cell receptor beta chains were all obtained from the same sample, sequenced in a study of molecular identifiers for immune sequencing clone quantification. TCRdb re-called the PCR reads with MiXCR, one entry per CDR3 protein. The table includes about 100,000 distinct CDR3 sequences, around 37% detected once. The specimen was naive CD8+ T cells from blood, with Jurkat cell RNA spiked in. Subset described: FACS-sorted CD8+CD4-CCR7+CD45RA+ naive T cells. Receptors were obtained from a human donor in good health. Some libraries in this study had Jurkat cell RNA spiked in.

The chain joins TRBV29-1 to TRBJ1-3; 9 nucleotides agree with TRBD1. Trimming at V came to 7 bases and at J to 2 bases, leaving 6 bases not matched to a gene. This CDR3 comprises 14 residues. The germline V gene has CDR1 SQVTM and CDR2 ANQGSEA. The CDR3 loop is CSAWTGEAGNTIYF. The DNA for the CDR3 is TGCAGCGCATGGACAGGGGAAGCTGGAAACACCATATATTTT.

The chain couples TRBV6-2 or TRBV6-3 to TRBJ2-1; D gene ambiguous. The germline V gene has CDR1 MNHEY and CDR2 SVGEGT. With 2 bases removed from V and 9 bases from J, the gap between germline ends came to 8 bases. The length of the CDR3 is 12 residues. In nucleotides, the CDR3 is TGTGCCAGCAGTTACGGACGGACTGAGCAGTTCTTC. Translating gives CASSYGRTEQFF.

Concerning this clonotype: A much bigger clone sits one base away, suggesting this may be a read error. V usage is TRBV5-4 and J usage is TRBJ2-7; D possibly matches TRBD1 or TRBD2 (5 bases each). CDR1 is SGHNT and CDR2 is YYREEE in the germline V gene (reference sequence). This CDR3 has 12 amino acids. With 5 bases removed from V and 9 bases from J, the gap between germline ends came to 15 bases. CDR3 region: CASSSGPDAQYF. The CDR3 DNA sequence: TGTGCCAGCAGTTCGGGACCAGACGCGCAGTACTTC.

Of note for this clonotype: This could be a read error, since a much larger clone is one nucleotide away. This rearrangement joins TRBV9 to TRBJ1-4; D call uncertain. V lost 2 bases and J lost 4, with 12 bases in between. The germline V gene has CDR1 SGDLS and CDR2 YYNGEE. This CDR3 is 15 amino acids long. Here the CDR3 DNA reads TGTGCCAGCAGCGTCGGTCTTGCGGTTAATGAAAAACTGTTTTTT. Protein product: CASSVGLAVNEKLFF.

This clonotype was observed a few times. The chain is built from TRBV6-6 and TRBJ2-6; no clear D gene. The V end lost 2 bases, the J end lost 0 bases, and 14 bases lay between the germline ends. CDR3 size: 18 residues. From germline, CDR1 is MNHNY and CDR2 SVGAGI (reference sequence). The chain's CDR3 is CASSYRTETSSGANVLTF. The CDR3 DNA reads as TGTGCCAGCAGTTACCGGACGGAAACGAGCTCTGGGGCCAACGTCCTGACTTTC.

In its sample, this clonotype was seen a few times. The chain couples TRBV3-1 to TRBJ2-2; the match to TRBD2 covers 14 bases. The germline V gene has CDR1 LGHDT and CDR2 YNNKEL (reference sequence). The CDR3 is 17 amino acids. With 7 bases clipped from V and 7 bases from J, the junction kept 11 bases outside the gene matches. CDR3 DNA: TGTGCCAGCAAATCTGGGACTAGCGGGAGTAAGGGCGGGGAGCTGTTTTTT. The encoded protein is CASKSGTSGSKGGELFF.

This clonotype was counted many times. In nucleotides, the CDR3 is TGTGCCAGCAGTTTAAATCGACAGAAGGGTCTCAAGCTGGCCCAGTACTTC. This codes for CASSLNRQKGLKLAQYF. The V and J genes are TRBV28 and TRBJ2-5; D may be TRBD1 (5 bases). Trimming took off 2 bases at V and 9 bases at J, with 25 bases between the two ends. Germline V lookup: CDR1 MDHEN, CDR2 SYDVKM. This CDR3 is 17 amino acids long.

This clonotype appeared a single time. The chain joins TRBV5-3 to TRBJ2-7; the D gene is possibly TRBD2 (6 bases). TRBV5-3 is an ORF, and what it does is uncertain. V lost 8 bases and J lost 8, with 20 bases in between. The CDR3 is 13 amino acids. CDR3 amino acids: CASIPGTFYKQYF. Written as DNA, the CDR3 is TGTGCCAGCATCCCCGGGACTTTTTACAAGCAGTACTTC.

The rearrangement joins TRBV12-3 or TRBV12-4 to TRBJ2-1, with 14 bases aligning to TRBD2. The CDR3 sequence is 15 residues long. The V gene end was trimmed by 7 bases and the J gene end by 9 bases; junction bases not matched to a gene: 8. This CDR3 is CASTHGGLAGVEQFF. The CDR3 nucleotides are TGTGCCAGCACTCACGGGGGACTAGCGGGAGTTGAGCAGTTCTTC.

This clonotype was found a few times. The chain employs TRBV27 and TRBJ2-2; 11 bases are shared with TRBD2. The V gene's germline CDR1 is MNHEY and CDR2 SMNVEV (reference sequence). Trimming at V came to 7 bases and at J to 5 bases, leaving 6 bases not matched to a gene. This CDR3 spans 15 amino acids. The CDR3 region is CASKLAGVGTGELFF. DNA of the CDR3: TGTGCCAGCAAACTAGCGGGAGTAGGAACCGGGGAGCTGTTTTTT.

This clonotype was counted a few times. This rearrangement joins TRBV7-9 to TRBJ2-7; 7 nucleotides agree with TRBD1. Germline lookup yields CDR1 SEHNR and CDR2 FQNEAQ (reference sequence). The CDR3 is made up of 16 amino acids. The junction had 13 bases not matched to a gene; V was cut back by 4 bases and J by 4 bases. CDR3 nucleotides: TGTGCCAGCAGCTCAATACAGGGGCCCGAGTGGTACGAGCAGTACTTC. It is translated as CASSSIQGPEWYEQYF.

This chain connects TRBV10-3 to TRBJ2-1, with D tentatively TRBD1 (5 bases). CDR3 size: 11 residues. Trimming took 8 bases from V and 10 from J, leaving 12 bases between them. Germline assignment: CDR1 ENHRY and CDR2 SYGVKD. The CDR3 DNA sequence: TGTGCCATCGGAACAGGATTAGAGCAGTTCTTC. Amino acids: CAIGTGLEQFF.

The genes are TRBV13 and TRBJ2-3; TRBD2 aligns across 8 bases. The CDR3 is made up of 18 amino acids. Germline assignment: CDR1 PRHDT and CDR2 FYEKMQ (reference sequence). V lost 1 base to trimming and J lost 4 bases; unmatched junction nucleotides: 13. As DNA, the CDR3 is TGTGCCAGCAGCTTAGTGGGAGCCGGGACTAGGATTCCAGATACGCAGTATTTT. Encoded protein: CASSLVGAGTRIPDTQYF.